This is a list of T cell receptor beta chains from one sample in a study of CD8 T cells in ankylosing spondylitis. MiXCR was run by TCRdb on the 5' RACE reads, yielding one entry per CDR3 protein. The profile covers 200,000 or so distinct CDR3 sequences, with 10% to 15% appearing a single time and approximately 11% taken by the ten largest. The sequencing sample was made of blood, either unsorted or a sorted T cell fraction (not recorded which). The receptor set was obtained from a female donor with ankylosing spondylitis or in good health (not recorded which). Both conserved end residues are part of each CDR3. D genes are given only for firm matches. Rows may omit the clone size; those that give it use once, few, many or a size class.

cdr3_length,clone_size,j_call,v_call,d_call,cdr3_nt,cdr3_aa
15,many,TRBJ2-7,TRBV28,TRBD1,TGTGCCAGCCGCTACCCGGGACAGGGATCTTACGAGCAGTACTTC,CASRYPGQGSYEQYF
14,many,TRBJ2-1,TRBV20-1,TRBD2,TGCAGTGCCCGGGGACTAGCTGCCCACAATGAGCAGTTCTTC,CSARGLAAHNEQFF
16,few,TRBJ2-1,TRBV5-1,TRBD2,TGCGCCAGCAGTCCTACCCTAGCGGGATTCGACAATGAGCAGTTCTTC,CASSPTLAGFDNEQFF
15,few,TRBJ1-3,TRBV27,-,TGTGCCAGCAGTTTAGCCCCCGGTGCTGGAAACACCATATATTTT,CASSLAPGAGNTIYF
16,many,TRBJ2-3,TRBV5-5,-,TGTGCCAGCAGCCTATCTCGACTGGAGATCACATATACGCAGTATTTT,CASSLSRLEITYTQYF
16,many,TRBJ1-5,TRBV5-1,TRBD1,TGCGCCAGCAGACCTGGGACAGGGGAAAGCAATCAGCCCCAGCATTTT,CASRPGTGESNQPQHF
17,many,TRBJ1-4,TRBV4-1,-,TGCGCCAGCAGCCAAGTAGGGGGGGCGGCCTCCGTGGAAAAACTGTTTTTT,CASSQVGGAASVEKLFF
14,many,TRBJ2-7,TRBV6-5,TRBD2,TGTGCCAGCAGTTTAAGCGGGGTATCCTACGAGCAGTACTTC,CASSLSGVSYEQYF
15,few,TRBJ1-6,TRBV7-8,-,TGTGCCAGCAGCTTAGGTTGGGGGCCAGGATCACCCCTCCACTTT,CASSLGWGPGSPLHF
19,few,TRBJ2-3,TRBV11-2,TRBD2,TGTGCCAGCAGCCGTTTCGCCGGGACTAGCGGCCCTAGCACAGATACGCAGTATTTT,CASSRFAGTSGPSTDTQYF
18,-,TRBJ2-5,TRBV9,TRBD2,TGTGCCAGCAGCGTTTGGACTAGCGGGAGGAGGGGGCAAGAGACCCAGTACTTC,CASSVWTSGRRGQETQYF
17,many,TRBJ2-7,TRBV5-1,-,TGCGCCAGCAGCCTGAGCGACGCCAGGGAGATTTTCTACGAGCAGTACTTC,CASSLSDAREIFYEQYF
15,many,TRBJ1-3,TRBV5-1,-,TGCGCCAGCAGCTTCGAAGGAACGCTAGGAAACACCATATATTTT,CASSFEGTLGNTIYF
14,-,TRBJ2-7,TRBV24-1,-,TGTGCCACCAGTGACCCCCGCGCCTCGGGTGAGCAGTACTTC,CATSDPRASGEQYF
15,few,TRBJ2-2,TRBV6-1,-,TGTGCCAGCATCTCCGGCACCGCGAACACCGGGGAGCTGTTTTTT,CASISGTANTGELFF
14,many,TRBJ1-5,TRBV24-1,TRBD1,TGTGCCACCAGTCAAGGACAGGGAAATCAGCCCCAGCATTTT,CATSQGQGNQPQHF
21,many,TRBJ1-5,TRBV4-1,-,TGCGCCAGCAGCCAACTTAGGAGTGGGACGCCGCTTTCCTCTAGCAATCAGCCCCAGCATTTT,CASSQLRSGTPLSSSNQPQHF
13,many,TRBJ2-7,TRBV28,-,TGTGCCAGCAGTTTAGGGACATTCTACGAGCAGTACTTC,CASSLGTFYEQYF
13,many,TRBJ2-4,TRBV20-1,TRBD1,TGCAGTGCTGAACAGGGGGCCAAAAACATTCAGTACTTC,CSAEQGAKNIQYF
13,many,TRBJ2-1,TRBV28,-,TGTGCCAGCAGTTCCTGGGAACGGGATGAGCAGTTCTTC,CASSSWERDEQFF
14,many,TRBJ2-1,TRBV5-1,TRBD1,TGCGCCAGCAGCGCGGGGACAGGGCGCAATGAGCAGTTCTTC,CASSAGTGRNEQFF
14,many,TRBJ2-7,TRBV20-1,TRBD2,TGCAGTGCTAGGGGGGCTAGCGGGACCTACGAGCAGTACTTC,CSARGASGTYEQYF
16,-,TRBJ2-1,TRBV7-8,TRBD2,TGTGCCAGCAGCCCGATAAGCGGGAGTTTCAACAATGAGCAGTTCTTC,CASSPISGSFNNEQFF
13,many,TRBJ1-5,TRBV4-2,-,TGTGCCAGCAGCCAGGGGTACAATCAGCCCCAGCATTTT,CASSQGYNQPQHF
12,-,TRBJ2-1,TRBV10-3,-,TGTGCCATCCATAACCGGAGAGGTGAGCAGTTCTTC,CAIHNRRGEQFF
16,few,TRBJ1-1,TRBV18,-,TGTGCCAGCTCACCATCGGTACTAGGGGATAACACTGAAGCTTTCTTT,CASSPSVLGDNTEAFF
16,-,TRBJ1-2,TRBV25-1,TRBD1,TGTGCCAGCAGTGATATCCGGACAGGGATGAACTATGGCTACACCTTC,CASSDIRTGMNYGYTF
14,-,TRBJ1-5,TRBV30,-,TGTGCCTGGAGTGGGGTCAACCGGGATCAGCCCCAGCATTTT,CAWSGVNRDQPQHF
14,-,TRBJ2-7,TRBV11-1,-,TGTGCCAGCAGCTTAACTTACCGACTCTACGAGCAGTACTTC,CASSLTYRLYEQYF
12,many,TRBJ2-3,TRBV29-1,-,TGCAGCGTTGGCAGGGCAGGAGATACGCAGTATTTT,CSVGRAGDTQYF
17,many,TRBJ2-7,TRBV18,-,TGTGCCAGCTCACCACCACATCCCAGGCCCTCGTCCTACGAGCAGTACTTC,CASSPPHPRPSSYEQYF
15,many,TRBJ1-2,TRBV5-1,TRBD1,TGCGCCAGCAGCTTGGCCGGGCAGGGGGCCAATGGCTACACCTTC,CASSLAGQGANGYTF
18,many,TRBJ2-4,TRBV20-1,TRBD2,TGCAGTGCTAAGGGTCTGACTAGCGGGATAGACCTAAAAAACATTCAGTACTTC,CSAKGLTSGIDLKNIQYF
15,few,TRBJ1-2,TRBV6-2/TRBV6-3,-,TGTGCCAGCAGTGGTGCGCCTCCTGTTTTATATGGCTACACCTTC,CASSGAPPVLYGYTF
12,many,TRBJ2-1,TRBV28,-,TGTGCCGTACCAGGGGGGTACGATGAGCAGTTCTTC,CAVPGGYDEQFF
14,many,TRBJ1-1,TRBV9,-,TGTGCCAGCAGCGGAGGGGTCGTGAACACTGAAGCTTTCTTT,CASSGGVVNTEAFF
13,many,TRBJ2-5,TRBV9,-,TGTGCCAGCAGCGTAGCCTCTACAGAGACCCAGTACTTC,CASSVASTETQYF
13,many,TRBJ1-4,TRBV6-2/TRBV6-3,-,TGTGCCAGTATGGAATCAACTAATGAAAAACTGTTTTTT,CASMESTNEKLFF
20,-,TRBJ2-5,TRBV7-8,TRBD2,TGTGCCAGCAGCTTACCCGAGAGGAGCGGGAGCATTGGACCGCGAGAGACCCAGTACTTC,CASSLPERSGSIGPRETQYF
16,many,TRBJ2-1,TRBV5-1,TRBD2,TGCGCCAGCAGCTTTCTAGCGGGAGAGGCGTACAATGAGCAGTTCTTC,CASSFLAGEAYNEQFF
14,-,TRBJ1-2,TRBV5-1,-,TGCGCCAGCAGCGTCACCTTAGGGAACTATGGCTACACCTTC,CASSVTLGNYGYTF
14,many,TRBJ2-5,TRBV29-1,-,TGCAGCGTAATGTTACCGATTGGTCCAGGGACCCAGTACTTC,CSVMLPIGPGTQYF